This T cell receptor (beta chain) emerged from a study of control samples from healthy donors and cancer patients (dated by TCRdb to 2020 to 2022). To prepare the library, the immunoSEQ multiplex PCR assay was applied. Entries here come from immuneACCESS through TCRdb and include only in-frame sequences with V and J called. Some clones fail to appear in such tables; in the studies checked, an unresolved V gene covers under half of the shortfall, and the cause of the remainder is unknown. Within this sample are approximately 150,000 clones, with 85% to 95% of them counted one time only. Clones ranked in the top ten supply 1.1% to 1.5% of the sample. As for this clone: It has no known antigen specificity. No base quality information exists; no much larger clone differs at one position. Additional DNA sequences in this sample encode the identical CDR3.

V loses 5 bases, J loses 0 bases, and the germline ends lie 2 bases apart. From its cysteine to its phenylalanine, the CDR3 spans 12 amino acids. Only the CDR3 region is kept as DNA, spanning 36 bases read in frame from base 1. According to the germline V gene, CDR1 reads MDHEN and CDR2 reads SYDVKM. The sequenced material came from blood. The origin of this receptor is a woman under 30 in good health. Here the chain combines TRBV28 and TRBJ1-3; the D gene remains uncertain. The nucleotide sequence reads TGTGCCAGCAGTGTCTCTGGAAACACCATATATTTT. This yields the protein CASSVSGNTIYF.